The 14 T cell receptor beta chains below all came from one sample that was sequenced in a study of molecular identifiers for immune sequencing clone quantification. Using its own MiXCR run on the PCR reads, TCRdb lists one record per CDR3 protein. Here the sample spans 100,000 or so distinct CDR3 sequences, roughly 38% being singletons. Sequencing was done on a sample of naive CD8+ T cells from blood, with Jurkat cell RNA spiked in. The subset here: FACS-sorted CD8+CD4-CCR7+CD45RA+ naive T cells. The receptor source for this set is a human donor in good health. Some libraries in this study had Jurkat cell RNA spiked in.

Points on this clonotype: The conserved final phenylalanine or tryptophan is absent from the CDR3, which likely points to a read error. The chain joins TRBV11-2 to TRBJ2-7; possibly TRBD1 or TRBD2 for D (6 bases each). V dropped 3 bases and J dropped 6 bases, with 12 bases sitting between them. Germline CDR1 SGHAT, CDR2 FQNNGV. The CDR3 loop spans 13 amino acids. The DNA of the CDR3 is TGTGCCAGCAGCTTCCATTCGGGGGCCGAGCAGTACATC. Translated, it gives CASSFHSGAEQYI.

With regard to this clonotype: The germline gene is not matched at one end of the junction; a read error may be the cause. The rearrangement links TRBV7-8 to TRBJ1-5, with 10 bases aligning to TRBD1. The CDR3 is made up of 18 amino acids. Germline values: CDR1 SGHVS, CDR2 FQNEAQ. Written as DNA, the CDR3 is TGTGCCAGCAGCTTAACATGGGACAGGGGACGTGTCCGTCAGCCCCCGCATTTT. It specifies CASSLTWDRGRVRQPPHF.

This clonotype turned up a few times. J is TRBJ2-5 and V is TRBV27; TRBD1 or TRBD2 may be the D gene (5 bases each). Germline V gene data show CDR1 as MNHEY and CDR2 as SMNVEV (reference sequence). Trimming left V 8 bases short and J 3 bases short, with 13 bases between. The CDR3 consists of 13 residues. The DNA for the CDR3 is TGTGCCAGCGGACAAGGACTCGAAGAGACCCAGTACTTC. Its translation is CASGQGLEETQYF.

In the case of this clonotype: As the CDR3 is not closed by the conserved phenylalanine or tryptophan, this likely results from a read error. The V and J genes are TRBV5-3 and TRBJ2-7; 14 bases map to TRBD2. TRBV5-3 is filed as an ORF, its function uncertain. The CDR3 loop spans 16 amino acids. Trimming at V came to 8 bases and at J to 6 bases, leaving 13 bases not matched to a gene. As DNA, the CDR3 is TGTGCCAGCCGAGGGACTAGCGGGAGCCCGGGGTTCGAGCAGTACCTC. It specifies CASRGTSGSPGFEQYL.

This clonotype was detected only a few times. The chain links TRBV21-1 to TRBJ2-3. TRBV21-1 is a pseudogene. The length of the CDR3 is 17 residues. CDR3 in DNA: TGTGCCAGCAGCAAAACCGACCTGAGCGAGAGCACAGATACGCAGTATTTT. Translating gives CASSKTDLSESTDTQYF.

This clonotype was observed a handful of times. V is TRBV7-2 and J is TRBJ2-1; perhaps TRBD1 as D (6 bases). CDR1 is SGHTA and CDR2 is FQGNSA in the germline V gene. This CDR3 has 13 residues. The V gene lost 1 base and the J gene lost 9 bases, with 10 bases spanning the gap. CDR3 sequence reads: CASSLGTGTEQFF. As DNA, the CDR3 is TGTGCCAGCAGCTTAGGTACAGGGACTGAGCAGTTCTTC.

This clonotype was detected a few times. This sequence joins TRBV12-3 or TRBV12-4 and TRBJ1-5; D is undetermined. This CDR3 is built from 12 residues. Between the trimmed V and J ends, which lost 3 bases and 4 bases, there was a span of 4 bases. This CDR3 reads CASSFVNQPQHF. The CDR3 DNA reads as TGTGCCAGCAGTTTTGTGAATCAGCCCCAGCATTTT.

This clonotype has a handful of counts. The chain uses TRBV27 and TRBJ1-4; D perhaps matches TRBD1 (6 bases). Germline lookup yields CDR1 MNHEY and CDR2 SMNVEV (reference sequence). Trimming pared 2 bases from V and 7 bases from J, leaving 14 bases between. CDR3 length: 15 residues. The CDR3 here is CASSLVGGQGEKLFF. The CDR3 bases are TGTGCCAGCAGTTTAGTTGGGGGGCAGGGTGAAAAACTGTTTTTT.

This clonotype was recorded a few times. J is TRBJ2-3 and V is TRBV9; D gene uncertain. This CDR3 contains 15 residues. Per the germline V gene, CDR1 is SGDLS and CDR2 is YYNGEE. Trimming removed 5 bases from V and 2 bases from J, with 15 bases in between. CDR3: CASSSSLSSTDTQYF. The DNA of the CDR3 is TGTGCCAGCAGTTCGAGCCTTAGTTCCACAGATACGCAGTATTTT. Looking up the rest from reference TRBV9 and TRBJ2-3 gives the full variable domain: DSGVTQTPKHLITATGQRVTLRCSPRSGDLSVYWYQQSLDQGLQFLIQYYNGEERAKGNILERFSAQQFPDLHSELNLSSLELGDSALYFCASSSSLSSTDTQYFGPGTRLTVL.

The chain joins TRBV12-3 or TRBV12-4 to TRBJ2-2, with 7 nucleotides matching TRBD1. V lost 5 bases, J lost 4 bases, and 7 bases stayed unmatched. This CDR3 is 15 amino acids long. CDR3 region: CASSRTDRATGELFF. CDR3 nucleotides: TGTGCCAGCAGTCGAACCGACAGGGCCACCGGGGAGCTGTTTTTT.

This chain joins TRBV24-1 and TRBJ2-1, with D possibly being TRBD2 (6 bases). The CDR3 is 13 residues long. The V end was cut by 9 bases, the J end by 1 base, with 9 bases between. Germline CDR1 reads KGHDR; CDR2 reads SFDVKD. CDR3 residues: CATGTSSYNEQFF. Here the CDR3 DNA reads TGTGCCACCGGGACTTCTTCCTACAATGAGCAGTTCTTC.

This sequence joins TRBV2 and TRBJ2-5; D is perhaps TRBD1 or TRBD2 (6 bases each). V shed 7 bases and J shed 5 bases, with 11 bases lying between them. The length of the CDR3 is 12 residues. CDR1 is SNHLY and CDR2 is FYNNEI in the germline V gene. CDR3 sequence reads: CASTRRGETQYF. The CDR3 DNA reads as TGTGCCAGCACCAGGAGGGGGGAGACCCAGTACTTC. The whole variable domain, filled in from reference TRBV2 and TRBJ2-5, reads EPEVTQTPSHQVTQMGQEVILRCVPISNHLYFYWYRQILGQKVEFLVSFYNNEISEKSEIFDDQFSVERPDGSNFTLKIRSTKLEDSAMYFCASTRRGETQYFGPGTRLLVL.

This clonotype was recorded a few times. The chain uses TRBV11-3 and TRBJ2-3; 14 nucleotides line up with TRBD2. The germline V gene encodes CDR1 SGHNT and CDR2 YENEEA. The J segment lost 6 bases and the V segment lost 5 bases, leaving 7 bases of the junction unmatched. The CDR3 extends over 16 amino acids. DNA of the CDR3: TGTGCCAGCAGCGGGACTAGCGGGAGTGACCGGGATACGCAGTATTTT. Protein product: CASSGTSGSDRDTQYF.

The sample holds one count of this clonotype. This chain links TRBV27 with TRBJ2-3; unclear D gene. Germline CDR1 is MNHEY and CDR2 is SMNVEV (reference sequence). V was cut by 5 bases and J by 6 bases, with 18 bases left in between. This CDR3 has 15 amino acids. DNA for the CDR3: TGTGCCAGCAGTATAGGTGGGCTAGTTCGTGATACGCAGTATTTT. Protein product: CASSIGGLVRDTQYF.